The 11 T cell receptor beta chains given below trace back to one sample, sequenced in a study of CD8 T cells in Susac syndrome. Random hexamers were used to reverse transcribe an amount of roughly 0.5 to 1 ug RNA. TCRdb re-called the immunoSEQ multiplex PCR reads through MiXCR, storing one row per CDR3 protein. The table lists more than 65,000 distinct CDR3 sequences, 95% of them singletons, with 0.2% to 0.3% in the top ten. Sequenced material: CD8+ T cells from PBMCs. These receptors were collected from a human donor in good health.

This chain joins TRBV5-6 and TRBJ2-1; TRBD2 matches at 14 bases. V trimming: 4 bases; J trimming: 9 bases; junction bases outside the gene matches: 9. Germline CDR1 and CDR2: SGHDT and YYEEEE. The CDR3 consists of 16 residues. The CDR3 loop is CASSLPTSGGVVEQFF. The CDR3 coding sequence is TGTGCCAGCAGCCTGCCGACTAGCGGGGGGGTGGTTGAGCAGTTCTTC.

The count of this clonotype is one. CDR3 bases: TGCAGCGTTCAACTCGAAACAGCGCAAGAGACCCAGTACTTC. Its translation is CSVQLETAQETQYF. The chain is built from TRBV29-1 and TRBJ2-5; D remains unclear. Germline assignment: CDR1 SQVTM and CDR2 ANQGSEA. The CDR3 covers 14 residues. V was clipped by 5 bases and J by 2 bases, with 15 bases between them.

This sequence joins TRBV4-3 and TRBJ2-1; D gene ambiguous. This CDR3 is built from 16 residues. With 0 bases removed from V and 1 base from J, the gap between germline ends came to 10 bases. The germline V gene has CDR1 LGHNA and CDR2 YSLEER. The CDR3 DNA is TGCGCCAGCAGCCAAGATTTGCATGATTCCTACAATGAGCAGTTCTTC. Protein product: CASSQDLHDSYNEQFF.

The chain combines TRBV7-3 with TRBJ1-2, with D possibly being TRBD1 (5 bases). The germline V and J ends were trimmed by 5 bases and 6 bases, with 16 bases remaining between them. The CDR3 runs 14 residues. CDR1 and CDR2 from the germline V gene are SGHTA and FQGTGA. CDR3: CASSPGGGSDGYTF. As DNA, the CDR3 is TGTGCCAGCAGCCCTGGGGGAGGGAGTGATGGCTACACCTTC.

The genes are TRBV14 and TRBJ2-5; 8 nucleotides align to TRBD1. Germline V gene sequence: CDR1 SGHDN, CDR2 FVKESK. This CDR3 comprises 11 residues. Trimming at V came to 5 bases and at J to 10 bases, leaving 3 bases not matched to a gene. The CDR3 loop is CASSGQGLQYF. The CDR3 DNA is TGTGCCAGCAGCGGACAGGGTCTCCAGTACTTC.

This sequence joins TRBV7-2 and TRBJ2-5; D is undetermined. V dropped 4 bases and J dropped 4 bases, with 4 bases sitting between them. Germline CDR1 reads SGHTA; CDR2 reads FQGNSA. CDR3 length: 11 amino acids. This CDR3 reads CASSSTETQYF. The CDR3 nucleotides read TGTGCCAGCAGCTCAACAGAGACCCAGTACTTC.

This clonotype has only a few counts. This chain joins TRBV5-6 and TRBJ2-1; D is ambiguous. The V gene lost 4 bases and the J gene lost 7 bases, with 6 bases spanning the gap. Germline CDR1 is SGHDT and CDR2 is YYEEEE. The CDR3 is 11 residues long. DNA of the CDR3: TGTGCCAGCAGCCAGAGGAATGAGCAGTTCTTC. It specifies CASSQRNEQFF.

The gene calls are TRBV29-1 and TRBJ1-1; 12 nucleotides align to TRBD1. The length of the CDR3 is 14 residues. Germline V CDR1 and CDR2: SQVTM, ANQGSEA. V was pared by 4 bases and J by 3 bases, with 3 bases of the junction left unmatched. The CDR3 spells CSVGGQGAHTEAFF. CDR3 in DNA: TGCAGCGTTGGGGGACAGGGGGCGCACACTGAAGCTTTCTTT. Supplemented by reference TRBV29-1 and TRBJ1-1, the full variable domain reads SAVISQKPSRDICQRGTSLTIQCQVDSQVTMMFWYRQQPGQSLTLIATANQGSEATYESGFVIDKFPISRPNLTFSTLTVSNMSPEDSSIYLCSVGGQGAHTEAFFGQGTRLTVV.

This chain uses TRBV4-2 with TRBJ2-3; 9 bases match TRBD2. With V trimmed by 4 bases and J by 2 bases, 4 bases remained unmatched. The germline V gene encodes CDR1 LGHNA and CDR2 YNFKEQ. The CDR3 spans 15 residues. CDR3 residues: CASSLIAGDTDTQYF. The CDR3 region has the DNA TGTGCCAGCAGCCTAATAGCGGGGGACACAGATACGCAGTATTTT.

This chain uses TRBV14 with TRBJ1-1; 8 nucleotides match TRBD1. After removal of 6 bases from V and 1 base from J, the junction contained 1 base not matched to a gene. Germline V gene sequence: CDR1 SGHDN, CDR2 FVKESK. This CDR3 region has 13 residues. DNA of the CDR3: TGTGCCAGCAGGACAGGGGCGAACACTGAAGCTTTCTTT. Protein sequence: CASRTGANTEAFF.

CDR3 protein: CASSPGGQRELFF. In nucleotides, the CDR3 is TGTGCCAGCAGCCCCGGAGGGCAGAGGGAGCTGTTTTTT. The chain is built from TRBV7-9 and TRBJ2-2; TRBD2 is a possible D gene (6 bases). CDR1 is SEHNR and CDR2 is FQNEAQ in the germline V gene (reference sequence). Trimming took off 5 bases at V and 9 bases at J, with 13 bases between the two ends. This CDR3 is built from 13 residues.